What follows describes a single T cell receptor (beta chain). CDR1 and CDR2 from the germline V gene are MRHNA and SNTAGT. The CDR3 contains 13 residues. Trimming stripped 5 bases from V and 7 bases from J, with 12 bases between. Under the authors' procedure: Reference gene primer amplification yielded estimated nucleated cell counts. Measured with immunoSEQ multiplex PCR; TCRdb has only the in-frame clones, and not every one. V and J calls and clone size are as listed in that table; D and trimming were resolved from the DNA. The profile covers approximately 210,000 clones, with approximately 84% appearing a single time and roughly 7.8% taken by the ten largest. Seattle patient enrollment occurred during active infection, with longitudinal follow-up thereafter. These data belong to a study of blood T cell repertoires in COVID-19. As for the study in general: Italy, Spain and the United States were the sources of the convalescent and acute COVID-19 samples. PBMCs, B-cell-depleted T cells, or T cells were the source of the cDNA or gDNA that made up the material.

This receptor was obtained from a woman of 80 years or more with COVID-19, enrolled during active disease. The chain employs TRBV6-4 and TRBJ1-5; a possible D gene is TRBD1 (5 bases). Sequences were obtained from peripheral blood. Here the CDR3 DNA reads TGTGCCAGCAGTATCCAATCAGGGCAGCCCCAGCATTTT. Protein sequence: CASSIQSGQPQHF.